Listed here are 26 T cell receptor beta chains from one sample, sequenced in a study of response to subunit inactivated influenza vaccine. TCRdb re-analysed the RT-PCR reads in MiXCR, keeping a single row per CDR3 protein. Of 800,000 or so distinct CDR3 sequences listed, roughly 20% are singletons. The starting material was PBMCs from blood, obtained about 5 days after vaccination. All receptors come from a man between 45 and 60 years old who received an inactivated influenza vaccine.

V is TRBV12-3 or TRBV12-4 and J is TRBJ1-1, with D unresolved. Trimming removed 2 bases from V and 6 bases from J, with 10 bases in between. This CDR3 region has 13 residues. Here the CDR3 reads CASSLSGAPEAFF. In DNA form, the CDR3 reads TGTGCCAGCAGTTTATCAGGCGCACCTGAAGCTTTCTTT.

This clonotype occurred a few times. V usage is TRBV18 and J usage is TRBJ2-1; tentatively, D is TRBD2 (6 bases). There are 16 residues in the CDR3. V was cut by 0 bases and J by 1 base, with 10 bases left in between. Per the germline V gene, CDR1 is KGHSH and CDR2 is LQKENI. CDR3 nucleotide sequence: TGTGCCAGCTCACCACCGCGGCGGGATTCCTACAATGAGCAGTTCTTC. The encoded protein is CASSPPRRDSYNEQFF.

This clonotype was counted a single time. The rearrangement uses TRBV12-3 or TRBV12-4 and TRBJ2-1, with TRBD2 matching over 9 bases. V lost 5 bases and J lost 9; bases outside the gene matches: 11. CDR3 size: 15 residues. The CDR3 region has the DNA TGTGCCAGCAGTCTCAATAGCGGGAGATTAATTGAGCAGTTCTTC. It yields the protein CASSLNSGRLIEQFF.

This clonotype was observed a few times. The chain combines TRBV28 with TRBJ2-5, with D possibly matching TRBD2 (6 bases). V shed 5 bases and J shed 0 bases, with 13 bases lying between them. CDR1 MDHEN and CDR2 SYDVKM come from the germline V gene. This CDR3 region has 15 residues. In DNA, the CDR3 is TGTGCCAGCAGTCCCTTTGCGGGGTACCAAGAGACCCAGTACTTC. This gives the protein CASSPFAGYQETQYF.

On this clonotype: This could be a read error, since a much larger clone is one nucleotide away. The gene calls are TRBV7-9 and TRBJ2-7; 7 nucleotides line up with TRBD1. The germline CDR1 and CDR2 sequences are SEHNR and FQNEAQ (reference sequence). The CDR3 is made up of 13 amino acids. The V and J ends lost 5 bases and 3 bases, in that order; junction bases with no gene match: 4. The CDR3: CASSTGQFYEQYF. CDR3 in DNA: TGTGCCAGCAGCACGGGACAGTTCTACGAGCAGTACTTC.

The DNA for the CDR3 is TGTGCCAGCAGTCCTTCACAGGGGCCCTCAGAGACCCAGTACTTC. Translated: CASSPSQGPSETQYF. The V gene is TRBV7-9, the J gene TRBJ2-5, with 7 bases that match TRBD1. With V trimmed by 6 bases and J by 4 bases, 11 bases remained unmatched. The CDR3 is 15 residues long. The germline V gene has CDR1 SEHNR and CDR2 FQNEAQ (reference sequence).

This clonotype was counted at least ten times. This rearrangement joins TRBV7-9 to TRBJ2-1; D possibly corresponds to TRBD2 (5 bases). The V and J ends lost 7 bases and 7 bases respectively, with 17 bases between them. The CDR3 is made up of 14 amino acids. In germline, CDR1 is SEHNR, CDR2 FQNEAQ (reference sequence). The CDR3 nucleotides are TGTGCCAGCAAACTTAGACGGGATGCTAATGAGCAGTTCTTC. It yields the protein CASKLRRDANEQFF. The whole variable domain, remainder taken from reference TRBV7-9 and TRBJ2-1, is DTGVSQNPRHKITKRGQNVTFRCDPISEHNRLYWYRQTLGQGPEFLTYFQNEAQLEKSRLLSDRFSAERPKGSFSTLEIQRTEQGDSAMYLCASKLRRDANEQFFGPGTRLTVL.

The rearrangement uses TRBV20-1 and TRBJ1-5; no firm D call. The germline gives CDR1 DFQATT, CDR2 SNEGSKA (reference sequence). This CDR3 comprises 16 residues. Trimming cost V 7 bases and J 0 bases, with 19 bases left between them. The CDR3 here is CSGQAHTPNSNQPQHF. CDR3 in DNA: TGCAGTGGCCAGGCACATACGCCGAATAGCAATCAGCCCCAGCATTTT.

The CDR3 sequence: CASSHGTSGNAYEQYF. The DNA of the CDR3 is TGCGCCAGCAGCCACGGGACTAGCGGGAACGCCTACGAGCAGTACTTC. The genes are TRBV4-3 and TRBJ2-7; 13 nucleotides agree with TRBD2. The CDR3 spans 16 residues. Germline CDR1 LGHNA, CDR2 YSLEER. After removal of 3 bases from V and 2 bases from J, the junction contained 4 bases not matched to a gene.

This clonotype was seen a handful of times. CDR3 amino acids: CASSQKMNTEAFF. The CDR3 DNA reads TGTGCCAGCAGCCAAAAGATGAACACTGAAGCTTTCTTT. This chain links TRBV3-1 with TRBJ1-1, with no clear D. CDR3 length: 13 residues. Trimming stripped 2 bases from V and 0 bases from J, with 4 bases between. CDR1 and CDR2 (germline): LGHDT, YNNKEL (reference sequence).

The chain employs TRBV28 and TRBJ1-2; D gene uncertain. Trimming shortened V by 5 bases and J by 10 bases, and 14 bases separated the two germline ends. Germline CDR1 MDHEN, CDR2 SYDVKM. This CDR3 has 12 residues. CDR3 DNA: TGTGCCAGCAGTCCCGACCTTCCAGACTACACCTTC. This sequence encodes CASSPDLPDYTF.

The V and J genes are TRBV7-9 and TRBJ1-1; no clear D. The CDR3 totals 13 residues. Deletions cut 10 bases from V and 0 bases from J, with 12 bases between. Germline assignment: CDR1 SEHNR and CDR2 FQNEAQ (reference sequence). This CDR3 reads CATSDGMNTEAFF. DNA for the CDR3: TGTGCCACCTCGGACGGAATGAACACTGAAGCTTTCTTT.

V gene TRBV29-1 combines with J gene TRBJ2-2; 10 nucleotides match TRBD1. There are 15 residues in the CDR3. From germline, CDR1 is SQVTM and CDR2 ANQGSEA. V gave up 5 bases and J gave up 4 bases; unmatched junction bases: 7. The CDR3 loop reads CSVRRQGARTGELFF. The DNA for the CDR3 is TGCAGCGTTCGACGACAGGGGGCTCGCACCGGGGAGCTGTTTTTT.

This clonotype came up a few times. The gene calls are TRBV5-4 and TRBJ2-5; 8 nucleotides match TRBD1. V gave up 4 bases and J gave up 4 bases; unmatched junction bases: 6. This CDR3 is built from 14 residues. The V gene's germline CDR1 is SGHNT and CDR2 YYREEE (reference sequence). The CDR3 region is CASSTGQGPETQYF. CDR3 in DNA: TGTGCCAGCAGCACCGGACAGGGTCCAGAGACCCAGTACTTC.

V usage is TRBV10-3 and J usage is TRBJ2-1; 14 nucleotides agree with TRBD2. The germline gives CDR1 ENHRY, CDR2 SYGVKD. The CDR3 totals 13 residues. V dropped 6 bases and J dropped 10; count of bases not matched to a gene: 2. The CDR3 sequence: CAIRGTSGREQFF. Written as DNA, the CDR3 is TGTGCCATCAGAGGGACTAGCGGGAGAGAGCAGTTCTTC.

This clonotype was detected a few times. The genes are TRBV10-3 and TRBJ2-1, with D tentatively TRBD1 (6 bases). Deletions cut 5 bases from V and 0 bases from J, with 11 bases between. The CDR3 loop spans 15 amino acids. Looked up from germline, CDR1 is ENHRY and CDR2 is SYGVKD. CDR3 sequence reads: CAISNTGSSYNEQFF. For the CDR3, the DNA is TGTGCCATCAGTAACACAGGGAGCTCCTACAATGAGCAGTTCTTC.

This clonotype turned up a few times. This chain uses TRBV2 with TRBJ2-5, with D perhaps matching TRBD2 (5 bases). The germline V gene encodes CDR1 SNHLY and CDR2 FYNNEI. The CDR3 sequence is 14 residues long. Deletions cut 7 bases from V and 2 bases from J, with 14 bases between. The CDR3 here is CASKEGRRQETQYF. CDR3 bases: TGTGCCAGCAAAGAGGGTAGACGACAAGAGACCCAGTACTTC.

This clonotype was detected only a few times. The genes are TRBV7-2 and TRBJ2-1; D is unclear. Germline-derived CDR1 and CDR2 are SGHTA and FQGNSA. The CDR3 extends over 11 amino acids. Trimming removed 9 bases from V and 6 bases from J, with 9 bases in between. The CDR3 DNA is TGTGCCAGTGGTCGAGTCAATGAGCAGTTCTTC. Its protein product is CASGRVNEQFF.

This clonotype was seen more than once but under ten times. The chain joins TRBV11-2 to TRBJ2-7; D is unclear. CDR3 size: 15 residues. Germline CDR1 reads SGHAT; CDR2 reads FQNNGV. V lost 1 base to trimming and J lost 0 bases, with 10 bases between them. The CDR3 bases are TGTGCCAGCAGCTTAGTGTGGGTCCCCTCCTACGAGCAGTACTTC. Its protein product is CASSLVWVPSYEQYF.

This clonotype was seen only a few times. The chain is built from TRBV5-5 and TRBJ1-2; weak D call: TRBD1 (5 bases). The CDR3 consists of 16 residues. Trimming removed 0 bases from V and 6 bases from J, with 18 bases in between. CDR1 and CDR2 (germline): SGHKS, YYEKEE (reference sequence). CDR3 in amino acids: CASSLGLGTGDHGYTF. Written as DNA, the CDR3 is TGTGCCAGCAGCTTGGGTCTGGGTACGGGGGATCATGGCTACACCTTC.

This chain joins TRBV29-1 and TRBJ2-7; 8 bases line up with TRBD1. Per germline, CDR1 SQVTM and CDR2 ANQGSEA. The CDR3 totals 13 residues. V lost 6 bases to trimming and J lost 4 bases; unmatched junction nucleotides: 8. The CDR3 DNA follows: TGCAGCGTAGCGACAGGGGATAGTTACGAGCAGTACTTC. Residues: CSVATGDSYEQYF.

The chain is built from TRBV28 and TRBJ2-5; the D is unclear. CDR1 and CDR2 from the germline V gene are MDHEN and SYDVKM. V lost 3 bases and J lost 1, with 6 bases in between. The CDR3 sequence is 13 residues long. The CDR3 spells CASSFLTQETQYF. CDR3 nucleotide sequence: TGTGCCAGCAGTTTCCTGACCCAAGAGACCCAGTACTTC.

This clonotype was detected only a few times. This chain uses TRBV7-2 with TRBJ2-1; a weak D match, TRBD2 (7 bases). V was cut by 0 bases and J by 1 base, with 13 bases left in between. The germline gives CDR1 SGHTA, CDR2 FQGNSA. CDR3 size: 17 residues. In nucleotides, the CDR3 is TGTGCCAGCAGCTTAGCGAGGGGGGGCTGGTCCTACAATGAGCAGTTCTTC. Translated: CASSLARGGWSYNEQFF.

This CDR3 is CSAYPGTPKDEQYF. The DNA for the CDR3 is TGCAGTGCTTATCCCGGGACCCCCAAAGACGAGCAGTACTTC. The chain carries TRBV20-1 and TRBJ2-7; D is perhaps TRBD1 or TRBD2 (5 bases each). Germline V gene lookup returns CDR1 DFQATT and CDR2 SNEGSKA (reference sequence). Trimming removed 5 bases at V and 5 bases at J, with 19 bases between. The CDR3 has 14 amino acids.

The chain couples TRBV7-3 to TRBJ2-3, with D hard to call. This CDR3 contains 15 residues. CDR1 and CDR2 from the germline V gene are SGHTA and FQGTGA. V lost 1 base to trimming and J lost 6 bases, with 14 bases between them. The CDR3 sequence: CASSLIGPAADTQYF. The CDR3 nucleotides are TGTGCCAGCAGCTTAATTGGGCCTGCCGCGGATACGCAGTATTTT.

This chain connects TRBV25-1 to TRBJ2-1; the D gene could be TRBD1 or TRBD2 (5 bases each). Germline V CDR1 and CDR2: MGHDK, SYGVNS. Trimming stripped 5 bases from V and 8 bases from J, with 13 bases between. The CDR3 covers 13 residues. CDR3 region: CASSQGPMYEQFF. The CDR3 DNA sequence: TGTGCCAGCAGTCAGGGACCTATGTATGAGCAGTTCTTC.